This TCR beta chain was sequenced during a study of T cell responses to AZD1222 COVID-19 vaccine. CDR3 size: 19 residues. Trimming cost V 5 bases and J 1 base; bases outside gene matches: 16. Germline V lookup: CDR1 SGHTA, CDR2 FQGTGA. The protocol was immunoSEQ multiplex PCR, while the TCRdb copy is restricted to in-frame clones and leaves out a portion. Of 150,000 or so clones listed, roughly nine tenths are singletons. The chain links TRBV7-3 to TRBJ2-1; 8 nucleotides agree with TRBD2. The sample here was peripheral blood, taken 28 days after the second AZD1222 dose. The TCR sequence derives from an adult who received the AZD1222 COVID-19 vaccine. In nucleotides, the CDR3 is TGTGCCAGCAGCACCACCGGGACTAGTGTGTCGAGGTCCTACAATGAGCAGTTCTTC. Protein: CASSTTGTSVSRSYNEQFF. The full variable domain, completed using reference TRBV7-3 and TRBJ2-1, is GAGVSQTPSNKVTEKGKYVELRCDPISGHTALYWYRQSLGQGPEFLIYFQGTGAADDSGLPNDRFFAVRPEGSVSTLKIQRTERGDSAVYLCASSTTGTSVSRSYNEQFFGPGTRLTVL.